The rows below give T cell receptor beta chains drawn from one sample of a study of T cells in Graves' hyperthyroidism and ophthalmopathy. TCRdb reanalysed the multiplex PCR reads using MiXCR and keeps one entry per CDR3 protein. This table has about 540,000 distinct CDR3 sequences, just over 45% appearing once. The specimen was peripheral blood or thyroid tissue (not recorded which). The receptor source for this set is a woman in her late teens or twenties with Graves' hyperthyroidism. Both conserved end residues are part of each CDR3. The D gene is left open where the match is weak. A clone size is listed for some rows: how often the clone was seen (once, few, many), or a class if it is expanded.

CDR3nt,CDR3aa,j_gene,d_gene,v_gene,abundance,len
TGTGCCAGCAGCGGACCAGACAGGGTTGGGGGTGAAGCTTTCTTT,CASSGPDRVGGEAFF,TRBJ1-1,TRBD1,TRBV9,few,15
TGTGCCAGCAGCCGATCCCGGACTAGCGCAAAAGAGACCCAGTACTTC,CASSRSRTSAKETQYF,TRBJ2-5,TRBD2,TRBV7-2,few,16
TGCAGTGCTAGAGGGGGTAATGGTGTGGGAGAAAGCTACGAGCAGTACTTC,CSARGGNGVGESYEQYF,TRBJ2-7,NA,TRBV20-1,NA,17
TGTGCCACTCAAACTCCCCTAGCGAACTCCTACGAGCAGTACTTC,CATQTPLANSYEQYF,TRBJ2-7,NA,TRBV10-3,few,15
TGTGCCAGCACCGGCCTCCCTAATGAAAAACTGTTTTTT,CASTGLPNEKLFF,TRBJ1-4,NA,TRBV25-1,many,13
TGTGCCATCAGCGTTGACAGAGCCACTAACTATGGCTACACCTTC,CAISVDRATNYGYTF,TRBJ1-2,NA,TRBV10-3,NA,15
TGTGCCAGCAGCCCAGGCACAGGGGGCAAAGAAGCTTTCTTT,CASSPGTGGKEAFF,TRBJ1-1,TRBD1,TRBV7-8,NA,14
TGTGCCAGCAGTTGGGACCGGGGGATCTACGAGCAGTACTTC,CASSWDRGIYEQYF,TRBJ2-7,NA,TRBV12-3/TRBV12-4,NA,14
TGCAGTGCTAGAGACCGGGACAGACCTACCTACGAGCAGTACTTC,CSARDRDRPTYEQYF,TRBJ2-7,TRBD1,TRBV20-1,once,15
TGTGCCAGCAGCTTAGTTGGGGCCAATCAGCCCCAGCATTTT,CASSLVGANQPQHF,TRBJ1-5,NA,TRBV7-9,many,14
TGTGCCACCAGTGACACCGGGACTGGCTACACCTTC,CATSDTGTGYTF,TRBJ1-2,NA,TRBV24-1,once,12
TGTGCCAGCAGTTACCGAGAGGGGTTTGGCTACACCTTC,CASSYREGFGYTF,TRBJ1-2,NA,TRBV6-5,many,13
TGTGCCAGCAGTTTGTACAGGGGAAGCCTTAGCACCGGGGAGCTGTTTTTT,CASSLYRGSLSTGELFF,TRBJ2-2,TRBD1,TRBV25-1,NA,17
TGCAGCGTTGAAGCCTCGAAGGGGTCCGAGCAGTACTTC,CSVEASKGSEQYF,TRBJ2-7,NA,TRBV29-1,NA,13
TGCAGTGCTAGAGCTTCCGTTCAAGAGACCCAGTACTTC,CSARASVQETQYF,TRBJ2-5,NA,TRBV20-1,few,13
TGCAGCGCCAGTAGTATGGACGACAGGGGCTACACCTTC,CSASSMDDRGYTF,TRBJ1-2,NA,TRBV29-1,NA,13
TGCGCCAGCAGCCGAACCGGGACAGGAAACGCTGGCTACACCTTC,CASSRTGTGNAGYTF,TRBJ1-2,TRBD1,TRBV5-1,NA,15
TGTGCCAGTAACCAGCGGTGGGACCCTAATTCACCCCTCCACTTT,CASNQRWDPNSPLHF,TRBJ1-6,NA,TRBV19,NA,15
TGCAGTGCTAGGAATCAGGGCCGGATGGGTGGCTACACCTTC,CSARNQGRMGGYTF,TRBJ1-2,NA,TRBV20-1,NA,14
TGTGCCAGCAGCCTAGACCGCCACGTTGGCTACACCTTC,CASSLDRHVGYTF,TRBJ1-2,NA,TRBV12-3/TRBV12-4,NA,13
TGCAGTGCTAGAGAAACTTACGAGCAGTACTTC,CSARETYEQYF,TRBJ2-7,NA,TRBV20-1,NA,11
TGTGCCACCAGCAGAGACAGGAACTATGGGGCCAACGTCCTGACTTTC,CATSRDRNYGANVLTF,TRBJ2-6,NA,TRBV15,NA,16
TGTGCCAGCGGCTTAAGCCCAGAAATTTATGGCTACACCTTC,CASGLSPEIYGYTF,TRBJ1-2,NA,TRBV7-9,NA,14
TGTGCCAGCAGCTTGACAGGGTCTGGAAACACCATATATTTT,CASSLTGSGNTIYF,TRBJ1-3,TRBD1,TRBV7-9,many,14
TGTGCCTGGGCCCAGAACACTGAAGCTTTCTTT,CAWAQNTEAFF,TRBJ1-1,NA,TRBV5-4,NA,11
TGTGCCAGCAGCTTAGTAGAGACTAGCGCCTCCCATCTGCACGAGCAGTACTTC,CASSLVETSASHLHEQYF,TRBJ2-7,TRBD2,TRBV7-4,few,18
TGTGCCAGTAGCCCCGACAGGGGGACGCATGGCTACACCTTC,CASSPDRGTHGYTF,TRBJ1-2,TRBD1,TRBV19,few,14
TGTGCCATCAGTGTGACCCCTCGGGGCTATGGCTACACCATATATTTT,CAISVTPRGYGYTIYF,TRBJ1-3,NA,TRBV10-3,NA,16
TGTGCCAGAGGACAGCGGGAGTTCTTC,CARGQREFF,TRBJ2-1,NA,TRBV19,NA,9
TGTGCCAGCAGTTACGTGGAAGAGACCCAGTACTTC,CASSYVEETQYF,TRBJ2-5,NA,TRBV6-6,NA,12
TGCAGCGGGACAGGAGGTACCGGGGAGCTGTTTTTT,CSGTGGTGELFF,TRBJ2-2,TRBD1,TRBV29-1,NA,12
TGTGCCAGCCGGGGGAGGGGGGCCAACGTCCTGACTTTC,CASRGRGANVLTF,TRBJ2-6,NA,TRBV3-1,NA,13
TGCAGTGCTAGTGCCAGCGGGAGCTTATACGAGCAGTACTTC,CSASASGSLYEQYF,TRBJ2-7,TRBD2,TRBV20-1,NA,14
TGTGCCAGCAGCTTAGAAGTGGGGCGTGGCTACACCTTC,CASSLEVGRGYTF,TRBJ1-2,NA,TRBV7-9,few,13